One sample yielded the 8 T cell receptor beta chains listed below, sequenced in a study of T-cell reconstitution after alpha-beta-depleted transplantation in children. For TCRbeta, the library was prepared with unique molecular identifiers. A single record per CDR3 protein comes from TCRdb applying MiXCR to the PCR reads. The sample has hundreds of thousands of distinct CDR3 sequences, 7.5% to 9.5% seen once. The sample was PBMCs, mostly from graft donor cells, taken 180 days after TCRalphabeta/CD19-depleted stem cell transplant. The receptor source for this set is a male patient aged 10 to 17 who had a stem cell transplant for acute lymphoblastic leukemia, so the T cells may come from the graft donor.

This clonotype was picked up many times. The V gene is TRBV5-5, the J gene TRBJ2-7; D is possibly TRBD2 (6 bases). Germline assignment: CDR1 SGHKS and CDR2 YYEKEE (reference sequence). The CDR3 has 14 residues. The V gene lost 0 bases and the J gene lost 0 bases, with 7 bases spanning the gap. In DNA form, the CDR3 reads TGTGCCAGCAGCTTGGGCGGGGACTCCTACGAGCAGTACTTC. Translating it yields CASSLGGDSYEQYF.

This clonotype was counted at least ten times. CDR3 bases: TGTGCCAGCAGTTTGTCGCACATTCAGTACTTC. This gives the protein CASSLSHIQYF. The gene calls are TRBV12-3 or TRBV12-4 and TRBJ2-4; D call uncertain. Trimming removed 3 bases from V and 8 bases from J, with 5 bases in between. The CDR3 sequence is 11 residues long.

This chain links TRBV2 with TRBJ2-1; D is possibly TRBD2 (5 bases). The length of the CDR3 is 13 residues. CDR1 and CDR2 (germline): SNHLY, FYNNEI. V lost 9 bases and J 0 bases, leaving 9 bases between the germline ends. The CDR3 loop reads CASLASSYNEQFF. The CDR3, as DNA: TGTGCCAGTCTAGCTAGCTCCTACAATGAGCAGTTCTTC.

In this sample, this clonotype turned up many times. V usage is TRBV20-1 and J usage is TRBJ2-7; 9 bases map to TRBD1. The trim removed 4 bases at V and 3 bases at J, leaving 7 bases unmatched. CDR1 DFQATT and CDR2 SNEGSKA come from the germline V gene (reference sequence). The CDR3 runs 14 residues. CDR3: CSATPGQGHYEQYF. In DNA, the CDR3 is TGCAGTGCTACGCCGGGACAGGGACACTACGAGCAGTACTTC.

This clonotype was seen at least ten times. The CDR3 reads CASSLGPGSSYEQYF. Here the CDR3 DNA reads TGTGCCAGCAGCTTAGGACCAGGGAGCTCCTACGAGCAGTACTTC. This chain uses TRBV7-8 with TRBJ2-7; D is tentatively TRBD1 or TRBD2 (5 bases each). Germline lookup yields CDR1 SGHVS and CDR2 FQNEAQ. The CDR3 runs to 15 residues. Deletions cut 1 base from V and 0 bases from J, with 10 bases between.

This clonotype showed up many times. The chain recombines TRBV28 with TRBJ2-7, with 11 bases identical to TRBD2. The V gene's germline CDR1 is MDHEN and CDR2 SYDVKM. V dropped 4 bases and J dropped 3; count of bases not matched to a gene: 8. The CDR3 extends over 16 amino acids. CDR3 DNA sequence: TGTGCCAGCAGTTCGTACTTCGGGACTAGCGGCTACGAGCAGTACTTC. As protein: CASSSYFGTSGYEQYF.

This clonotype was detected a few times. The chain carries TRBV3-1 and TRBJ2-5; 7 positions agree with TRBD1. The germline V gene encodes CDR1 LGHDT and CDR2 YNNKEL (reference sequence). With 4 bases clipped from V and 3 bases from J, the junction kept 8 bases outside the gene matches. The CDR3 loop spans 15 amino acids. The CDR3: CASSLSRGREETQYF. The CDR3 bases are TGTGCCAGCAGCCTCTCCAGGGGGAGAGAAGAGACCCAGTACTTC.

This clonotype was observed many times. The rearrangement joins TRBV12-3 or TRBV12-4 to TRBJ1-2; a weak D match, TRBD1 (5 bases). The CDR3 has 15 residues. The ends were cut back, 6 bases at V and 0 bases at J, with 14 bases in the middle. The CDR3 region is CASSPGTSSNYGYTF. In nucleotides, the CDR3 is TGTGCCAGCAGCCCGGGGACCTCGTCTAACTATGGCTACACCTTC.